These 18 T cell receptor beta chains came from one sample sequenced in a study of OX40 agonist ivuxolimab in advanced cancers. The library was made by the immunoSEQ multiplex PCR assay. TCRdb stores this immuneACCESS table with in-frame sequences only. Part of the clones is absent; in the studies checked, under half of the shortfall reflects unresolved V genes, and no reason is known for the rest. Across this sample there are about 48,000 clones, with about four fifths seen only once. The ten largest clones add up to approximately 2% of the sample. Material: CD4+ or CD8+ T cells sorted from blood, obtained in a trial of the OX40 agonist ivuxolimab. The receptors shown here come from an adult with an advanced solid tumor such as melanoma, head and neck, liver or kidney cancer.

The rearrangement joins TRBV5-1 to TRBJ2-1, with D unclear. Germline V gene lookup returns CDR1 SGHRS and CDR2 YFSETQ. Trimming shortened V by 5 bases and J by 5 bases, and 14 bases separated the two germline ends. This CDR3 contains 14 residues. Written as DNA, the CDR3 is TGCGCCAGCAGGACCGGGTCATCGAACAATGAGCAGTTCTTC. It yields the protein CASRTGSSNNEQFF.

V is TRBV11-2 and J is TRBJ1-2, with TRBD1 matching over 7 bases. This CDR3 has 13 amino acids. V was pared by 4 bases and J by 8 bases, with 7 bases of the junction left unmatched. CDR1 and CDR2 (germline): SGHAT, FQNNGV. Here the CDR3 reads CASSSKGGLGYTF. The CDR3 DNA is TGTGCCAGCAGCTCAAAAGGGGGCCTCGGCTACACCTTC.

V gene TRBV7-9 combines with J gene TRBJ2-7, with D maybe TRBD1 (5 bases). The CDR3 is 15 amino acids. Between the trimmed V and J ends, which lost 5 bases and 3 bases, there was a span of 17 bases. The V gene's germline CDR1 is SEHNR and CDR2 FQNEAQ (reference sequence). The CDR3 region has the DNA TGTGCCAGCAGCGTTACAGGTGTTACCTTCTACGAGCAGTACTTC. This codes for CASSVTGVTFYEQYF.

The CDR3 DNA reads as TGCGCCAGCAGCCAGGCCAACCGCCGGACAGGCAATGAGCAGTTCTTC. It specifies CASSQANRRTGNEQFF. This chain uses TRBV4-3 with TRBJ2-1; 7 bases are a match to TRBD1. V lost 3 bases, J lost 6 bases, and 11 bases stayed unmatched. The germline V gene has CDR1 LGHNA and CDR2 YSLEER. This CDR3 comprises 16 residues.

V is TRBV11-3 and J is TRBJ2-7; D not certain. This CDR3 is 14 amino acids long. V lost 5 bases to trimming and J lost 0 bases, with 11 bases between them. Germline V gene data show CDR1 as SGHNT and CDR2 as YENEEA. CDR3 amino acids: CASSRYPDSYEQYF. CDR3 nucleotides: TGTGCCAGCAGCCGATACCCCGACTCCTACGAGCAGTACTTC.

Written as DNA, the CDR3 is TGTGCTAGTGGCCCGGGACAGCCTAATGAAAAACTGTTTTTT. Translating gives CASGPGQPNEKLFF. V and J are TRBV12-5 and TRBJ1-4; TRBD1 agrees at 7 bases. V was pared by 6 bases and J by 3 bases, with 4 bases of the junction left unmatched. The CDR3 sequence is 14 residues long. Germline lookup yields CDR1 LGHNT and CDR2 FRNRAP.

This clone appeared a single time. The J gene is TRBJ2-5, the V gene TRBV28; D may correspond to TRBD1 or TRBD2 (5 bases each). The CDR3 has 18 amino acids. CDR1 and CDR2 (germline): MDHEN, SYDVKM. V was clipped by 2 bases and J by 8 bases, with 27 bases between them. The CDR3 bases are TGTGCCAGCAGTTTAGGCAGGGAGATACAAAGCGGTTGGGTTACCCAGTACTTC. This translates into CASSLGREIQSGWVTQYF. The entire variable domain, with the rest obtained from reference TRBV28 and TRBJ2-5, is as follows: DVKVTQSSRYLVKRTGEKVFLECVQDMDHENMFWYRQDPGLGLRLIYFSYDVKMKEKGDIPEGYSVSREKKERFSLILESASTNQTSMYLCASSLGREIQSGWVTQYFGPGTRLLVL.

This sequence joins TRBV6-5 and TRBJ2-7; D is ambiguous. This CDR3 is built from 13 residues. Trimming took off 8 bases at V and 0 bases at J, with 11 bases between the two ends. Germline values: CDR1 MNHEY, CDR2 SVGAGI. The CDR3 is CASRWVNSYEQYF. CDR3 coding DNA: TGTGCCAGCCGGTGGGTTAACTCCTACGAGCAGTACTTC.

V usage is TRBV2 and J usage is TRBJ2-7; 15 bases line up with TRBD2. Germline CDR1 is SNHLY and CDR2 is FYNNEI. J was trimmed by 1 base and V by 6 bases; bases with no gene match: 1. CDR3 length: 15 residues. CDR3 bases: TGTGCCAGCAGGGGACTAGCGGGAGGTTCCTACGAGCAGTACTTC. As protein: CASRGLAGGSYEQYF.

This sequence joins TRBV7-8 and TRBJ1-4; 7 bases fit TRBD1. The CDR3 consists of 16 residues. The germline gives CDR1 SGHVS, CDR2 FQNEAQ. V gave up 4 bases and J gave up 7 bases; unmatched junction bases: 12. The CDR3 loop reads CASSSGPHRGGEKLFF. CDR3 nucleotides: TGTGCCAGCAGCTCCGGGCCTCACAGGGGAGGTGAAAAACTGTTTTTT. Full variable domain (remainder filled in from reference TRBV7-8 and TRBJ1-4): GAGVSQSPRYKVAKRGQDVALRCDPISGHVSLFWYQQALGQGPEFLTYFQNEAQLDKSGLPSDRFFAERPEGSVSTLKIQRTQQEDSAVYLCASSSGPHRGGEKLFFGSGTQLSVL.

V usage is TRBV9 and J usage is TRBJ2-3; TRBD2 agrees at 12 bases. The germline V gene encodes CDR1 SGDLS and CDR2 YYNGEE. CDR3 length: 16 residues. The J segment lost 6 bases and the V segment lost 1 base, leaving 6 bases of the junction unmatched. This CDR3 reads CASSVTPSGRADTQYF. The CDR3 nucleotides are TGTGCCAGCAGCGTAACCCCTAGCGGGAGGGCCGATACGCAGTATTTT. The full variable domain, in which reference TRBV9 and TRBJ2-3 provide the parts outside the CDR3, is DSGVTQTPKHLITATGQRVTLRCSPRSGDLSVYWYQQSLDQGLQFLIQYYNGEERAKGNILERFSAQQFPDLHSELNLSSLELGDSALYFCASSVTPSGRADTQYFGPGTRLTVL.

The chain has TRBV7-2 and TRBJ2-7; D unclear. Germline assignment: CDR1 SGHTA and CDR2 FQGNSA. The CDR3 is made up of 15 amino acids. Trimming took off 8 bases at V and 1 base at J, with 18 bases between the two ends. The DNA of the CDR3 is TGTGCCAGCGCGAGCCGCCCCCCCCAGTCCTACGAGCAGTACTTC. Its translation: CASASRPPQSYEQYF.

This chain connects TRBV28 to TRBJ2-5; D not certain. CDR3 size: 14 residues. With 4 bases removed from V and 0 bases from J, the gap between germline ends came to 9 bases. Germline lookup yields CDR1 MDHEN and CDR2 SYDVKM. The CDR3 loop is CASSSAGYQETQYF. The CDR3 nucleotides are TGTGCCAGCAGTTCCGCAGGCTACCAAGAGACCCAGTACTTC. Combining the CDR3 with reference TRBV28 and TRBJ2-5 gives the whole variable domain DVKVTQSSRYLVKRTGEKVFLECVQDMDHENMFWYRQDPGLGLRLIYFSYDVKMKEKGDIPEGYSVSREKKERFSLILESASTNQTSMYLCASSSAGYQETQYFGPGTRLLVL.

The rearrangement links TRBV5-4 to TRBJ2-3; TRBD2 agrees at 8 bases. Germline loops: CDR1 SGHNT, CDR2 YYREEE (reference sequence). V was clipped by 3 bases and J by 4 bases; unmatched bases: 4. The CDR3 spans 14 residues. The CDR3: CASSSGGAADTQYF. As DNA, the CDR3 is TGTGCCAGCAGCTCGGGGGGGGCCGCAGATACGCAGTATTTT.

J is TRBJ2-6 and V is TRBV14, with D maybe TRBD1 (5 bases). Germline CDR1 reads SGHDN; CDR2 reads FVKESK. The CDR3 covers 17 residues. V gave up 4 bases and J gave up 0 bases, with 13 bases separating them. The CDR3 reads CASSPIGRASGANVLTF. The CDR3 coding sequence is TGTGCCAGCAGCCCAATAGGCAGGGCCTCTGGGGCCAACGTCCTGACTTTC.

In DNA, the CDR3 is TGTGCCAGCAGTTCAAATAGGTATGGCTACACCTTC. This gives the protein CASSSNRYGYTF. The rearrangement joins TRBV28 to TRBJ1-2; no clear D. Trimming took 4 bases from V and 5 from J, leaving 8 bases between them. This CDR3 has 12 residues. The V gene's germline CDR1 is MDHEN and CDR2 SYDVKM.

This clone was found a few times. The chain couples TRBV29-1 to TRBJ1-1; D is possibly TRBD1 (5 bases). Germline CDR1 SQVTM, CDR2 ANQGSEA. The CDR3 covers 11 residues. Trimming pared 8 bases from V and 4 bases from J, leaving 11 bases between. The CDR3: CSLRRGTEAFF. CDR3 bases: TGCAGCCTCCGAAGGGGCACTGAAGCTTTCTTT.

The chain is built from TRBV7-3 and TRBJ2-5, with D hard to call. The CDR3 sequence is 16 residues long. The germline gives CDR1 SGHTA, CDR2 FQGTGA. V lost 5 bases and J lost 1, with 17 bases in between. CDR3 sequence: CASSRLNPGLQETQYF. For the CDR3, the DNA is TGTGCCAGCAGCCGACTCAACCCGGGCCTCCAAGAGACCCAGTACTTC.